This T cell receptor (beta chain) derives from a study of blood T cell repertoires in COVID-19. Study background: PBMCs, B-cell-depleted T cells, or T cells were the source of the cDNA or gDNA that made up the material.

Trimming shortened V by 8 bases and J by 2 bases, and 18 bases separated the two germline ends. Germline assignment: CDR1 GTSNPN and CDR2 SVGIG (reference sequence). This CDR3 has 14 residues. Original data processing: How many nucleated cells were present was estimated from reference gene primer amplification. Clones were sequenced by immunoSEQ multiplex PCR, and TCRdb holds only the in-frame ones, with some missing. V and J calls and clone size are as listed in that table; D and trimming were resolved from the DNA. The sample consists of 90,000 to 100,000 clones, about 70% of them appearing once. The TCR comes from a woman aged 55-69 years in a cohort sampled during active or convalescent COVID-19. The genes are TRBV30 and TRBJ1-2; D is perhaps TRBD1 (6 bases). Material for sequencing was peripheral blood. CDR3 DNA sequence: TGTGCCGGGCCTAAGGCAGGGGCCAACTATGGCTACACCTTC. Residues: CAGPKAGANYGYTF.